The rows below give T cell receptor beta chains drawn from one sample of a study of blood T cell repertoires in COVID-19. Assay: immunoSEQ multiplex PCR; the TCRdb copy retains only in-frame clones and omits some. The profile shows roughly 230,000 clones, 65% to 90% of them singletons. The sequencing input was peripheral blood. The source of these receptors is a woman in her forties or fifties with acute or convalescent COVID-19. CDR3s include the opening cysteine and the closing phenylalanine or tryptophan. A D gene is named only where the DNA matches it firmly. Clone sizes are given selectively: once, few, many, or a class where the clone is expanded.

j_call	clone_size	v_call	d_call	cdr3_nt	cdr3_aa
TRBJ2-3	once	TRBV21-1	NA	TGTGCCAGCAGCAAAGCGCAAGGGTCCCGTGAGGGCGATACGCAGTATTTT	CASSKAQGSREGDTQYF
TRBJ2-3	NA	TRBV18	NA	TGTGCCAGCTCACCACCGACGGCGCGGGATACGCAGTATTTT	CASSPPTARDTQYF
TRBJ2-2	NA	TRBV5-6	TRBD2	TGTGCCAGCAGCTTGGAAGTTCGCGGGGGGGCGTGGTACACCGGGGAGCTGTTTTTT	CASSLEVRGGAWYTGELFF
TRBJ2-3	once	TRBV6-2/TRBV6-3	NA	TGTGCCAGCAGTTACTTAGGACAAAACACAGATACGCAGTATTTT	CASSYLGQNTDTQYF
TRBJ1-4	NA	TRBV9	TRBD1	TGTGCCAGCAGCGTAGCGGGACAGTCTAATGAAAAACTGTTTTTT	CASSVAGQSNEKLFF
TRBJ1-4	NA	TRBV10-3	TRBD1	TGTGCCATCAGTGAGTCGCGAGTGGGACAGGGGAATGAAAAACTGTTTTTT	CAISESRVGQGNEKLFF
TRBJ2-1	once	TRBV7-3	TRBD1	TGTGCCAGCAGTTCCGGGACAGGGGCGAGTGAGCAGTTCTTC	CASSSGTGASEQFF
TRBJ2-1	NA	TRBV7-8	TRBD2	TGTGCCAGCAGCTATCCGGGACTAGCACGCAATGAGCAGTTCTTC	CASSYPGLARNEQFF
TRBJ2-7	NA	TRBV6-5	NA	TGTGCCAGCAGTTACACGGGACAAACCGAGCAGTACTTC	CASSYTGQTEQYF
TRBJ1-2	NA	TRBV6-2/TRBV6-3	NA	TGTGCCAGCAGTTACGACAGGTACTATGGCTACACCTTC	CASSYDRYYGYTF
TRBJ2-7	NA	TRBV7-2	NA	TGTGCCAGCAGCATCTACTTCGGGGGCGAGCAGTACTTC	CASSIYFGGEQYF
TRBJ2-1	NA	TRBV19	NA	TGTGCCAGTAGTATCCGACAGTCCTCCAATGAGCAGTTCTTC	CASSIRQSSNEQFF
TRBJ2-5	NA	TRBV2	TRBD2	TGTGCCAGCAGTGAAGCTAGCGGGGGGCTTCGGGAGACCCAGTACTTC	CASSEASGGLRETQYF
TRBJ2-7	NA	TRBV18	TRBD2	TGTGCCAGCTCCTCGGGGGGGAACTCCTACGAGCAGTACTTC	CASSSGGNSYEQYF
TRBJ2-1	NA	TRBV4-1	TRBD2	TGCGCCAGCAGCCTGGGACTAGCGGGGAGGGAGCAGTTCTTC	CASSLGLAGREQFF
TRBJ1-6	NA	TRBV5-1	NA	TGCGCCAGCAGCCCGGGGGGGGTGGGCAACTCACCCCTCCACTTT	CASSPGGVGNSPLHF
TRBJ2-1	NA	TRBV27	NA	TGTGCCAGCGGTCCGCGGGGACTCCGGATTGACAATGAGCAGTTCTTC	CASGPRGLRIDNEQFF
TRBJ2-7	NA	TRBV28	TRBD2	TGTGCCAGCAGTTTCCTAGCGGGGAACAATAGCTTC	CASSFLAGNNSF
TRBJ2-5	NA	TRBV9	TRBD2	TGTGCCAGCAGCGTAGGACTAGCGGGGGTCCAAGAGACCCAGTACTTC	CASSVGLAGVQETQYF
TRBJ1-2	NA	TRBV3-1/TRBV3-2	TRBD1	TGTGCCAGCAGCCCCTCGGGGACAGGGGATGGCTACACCTTC	CASSPSGTGDGYTF
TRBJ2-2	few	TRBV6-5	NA	TGTGCCAGCAGGGAGGACTACCTGAACACCGGGGAGCTGTTTTTT	CASREDYLNTGELFF
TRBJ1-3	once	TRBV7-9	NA	TGTGCCAGCAGCCGAGCAATTGGGGGCGCGGATGGAAACACCATATATTTT	CASSRAIGGADGNTIYF
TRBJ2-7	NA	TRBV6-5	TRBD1	TGTGCCAGCAGCCTGGACAGGACCTCCTACGAGCAGTACTTC	CASSLDRTSYEQYF
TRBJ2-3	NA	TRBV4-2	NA	TGTGCCAGCAGCCACCCCCGGGAGACAGATACGCAGTATTTT	CASSHPRETDTQYF
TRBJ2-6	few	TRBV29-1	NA	TGCAGCGTGCAACAGGGTGGTGGGGCCAACGTCCTGACTTTC	CSVQQGGGANVLTF
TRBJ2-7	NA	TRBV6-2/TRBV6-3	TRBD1	TGTGCCAGCAGTTACTTACAGGGGGAGCAGTACTTC	CASSYLQGEQYF
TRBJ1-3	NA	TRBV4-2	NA	TGTGCCAGCAGCCAAGATCGGACAGTCCCTGGAAACACCATATATTTT	CASSQDRTVPGNTIYF
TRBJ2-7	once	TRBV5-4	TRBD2	TGTGCCAGCAGCTTGGCACAGGCGGGAGGGCCCTACGAGCAGTACTTC	CASSLAQAGGPYEQYF
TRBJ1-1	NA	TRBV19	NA	TGTGCCAGTAGTCCAGGGCAGGGGACTGAAGCTTTCTTT	CASSPGQGTEAFF
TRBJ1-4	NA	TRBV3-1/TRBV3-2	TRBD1	TGTGCCAGCAGCCCTTGGACAGGATCAACTAATGAAAAACTGTTTTTT	CASSPWTGSTNEKLFF
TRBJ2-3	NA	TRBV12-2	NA	TGTGCAAGTCGCTTAAGACAGGTTGGTCGGGCAGATACGCAGTATTTT	CASRLRQVGRADTQYF
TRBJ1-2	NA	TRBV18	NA	TGTGCCAGCTCAGGACTAACACAGGATAACTATGGCTACACCTTC	CASSGLTQDNYGYTF
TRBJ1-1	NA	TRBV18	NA	TGTGCCTCAACCGAGCCCGGGAACACTGAAGCTTTCTTT	CASTEPGNTEAFF
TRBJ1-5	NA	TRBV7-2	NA	TGTGCCAGCAGCTTAGCAGGGCGGGGCTACAATCAGCCCCAGCATTTT	CASSLAGRGYNQPQHF
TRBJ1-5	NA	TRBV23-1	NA	TGCGCCAGCAGTCAATCGGGGGGAGAGTGCAATCAGCCCCAGCATTTT	CASSQSGGECNQPQHF
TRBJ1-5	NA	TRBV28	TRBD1	TGTGCCAGCAGTGCTGCGCAGGGGACAGCTGAGTACAATCAGCCCCAGCATTTT	CASSAAQGTAEYNQPQHF
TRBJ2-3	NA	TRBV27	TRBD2	TGTGCCAGCAGGGGGACTAGCGGGGCTGTGGATACGCAGTATTTT	CASRGTSGAVDTQYF
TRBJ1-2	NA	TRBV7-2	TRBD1	TGTGCCAGCAGTTCGGGACAGCCTGCGATGGGCTACACCTTC	CASSSGQPAMGYTF
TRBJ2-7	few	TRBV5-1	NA	TGCGCCAGCAGCTTGACAGGGAACGTAAACTACGAGCAGTACTTC	CASSLTGNVNYEQYF
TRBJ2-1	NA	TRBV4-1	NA	TGCGCCAGCAGCCAATCTCAGTACAATGAGCAGTTCTTC	CASSQSQYNEQFF
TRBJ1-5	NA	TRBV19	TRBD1	TGTGCCAGTAGTTCCCGGGACAGGGGTTACCATCAGCCCCAGCATTTT	CASSSRDRGYHQPQHF
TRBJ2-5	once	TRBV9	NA	TGTGCCAGCAGCGCACAGGGCCAGACCCAGTACTTC	CASSAQGQTQYF
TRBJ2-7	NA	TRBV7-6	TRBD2	TGTGCCAGCAGCTTAGACGGCGGGGGGCAATACGAGCAGTACTTC	CASSLDGGGQYEQYF
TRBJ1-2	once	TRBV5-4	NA	TGTGCCAGCAGCTGGCGGGGCCGGGACTATGGCTACACCTTC	CASSWRGRDYGYTF
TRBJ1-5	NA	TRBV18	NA	TGTGCCAGCTCGCGAGGGGGAGGCAATCAGCCCCAGCATTTT	CASSRGGGNQPQHF
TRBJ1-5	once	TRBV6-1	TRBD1	TGTGCCAGCAGTGAAAAGGGACAGACTCATCAGCCCCAGCATTTT	CASSEKGQTHQPQHF
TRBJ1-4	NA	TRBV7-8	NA	TGTGCCAGCAGCTTAGAGGAGGGGAACGATGAAAAACTGTTTTTT	CASSLEEGNDEKLFF
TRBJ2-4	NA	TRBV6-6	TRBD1	TGTGCCAGCAGTTACTACGGACAGGGGAAAAACATTCAGTACTTC	CASSYYGQGKNIQYF
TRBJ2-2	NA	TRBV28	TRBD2	TGTGCCAGCATCCTAGCGGGAGAGGATGTCGGGGAGCTGTTTTTT	CASILAGEDVGELFF
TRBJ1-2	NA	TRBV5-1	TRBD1	TGCGCCAGCAGGGAGGGACAGGGAAATGGCTACACCTTC	CASREGQGNGYTF
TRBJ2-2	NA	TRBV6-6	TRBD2	TGTGCCAGCAGCCCGCGGGAGGTCCTCCTCACCGGGGAGCTGTTTTTT	CASSPREVLLTGELFF
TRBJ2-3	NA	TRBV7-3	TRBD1	TGTGCCAGCAGCTTAGAGGGGGCGCAAGCCACAGATACGCAGTATTTT	CASSLEGAQATDTQYF